Below, 24 T cell receptor beta chains from the same sample are listed, as sequenced in a study of Ad26.COV2.S vaccination and SARS-CoV-2 variants. The repertoire was sequenced with immunoSEQ multiplex PCR; TCRdb's copy has only in-frame clones and lacks some. The table includes over 400,000 clones, roughly 87% detected once. Treatment here: some 20 received Ad26.COV2.S at low or high dose, single or two shots; five or six received placebo; per-sample allocation not given. Vaccine and placebo recipients were sampled on day 63 after the first injection. The sample in question was peripheral blood, obtained in a trial of Ad26.COV2.S vaccine versus placebo. The receptors shown here come from a person aged 18 to 65 who received the Ad26.COV2.S COVID-19 vaccine or a placebo.

The gene calls are TRBV5-5 and TRBJ1-1; 9 nucleotides line up with TRBD1. The V and J ends lost 3 bases and 5 bases, in that order; junction bases with no gene match: 17. From germline, CDR1 is SGHKS and CDR2 YYEKEE (reference sequence). This CDR3 spans 18 amino acids. CDR3 sequence (DNA): TGTGCCAGCAGCTCTGCGCGGGGACAGGGATTTTTTTTGACTGAAGCTTTCTTT. As protein: CASSSARGQGFFLTEAFF.

The chain couples TRBV5-1 to TRBJ2-1; 8 bases agree with TRBD2. This CDR3 has 17 residues. Losses at the gene ends were 7 bases for V and 6 bases for J; bases not matched to a gene: 18. Germline lookup yields CDR1 SGHRS and CDR2 YFSETQ. CDR3 in DNA: TGCGCCAGCCGTTTTGGGCTAGCGGGTGGTGTGGGCAATGAGCAGTTCTTC. Translating it yields CASRFGLAGGVGNEQFF.

This rearrangement joins TRBV4-3 to TRBJ2-5; tentative D call: TRBD1 (8 bases). CDR3 size: 15 residues. In germline, CDR1 is LGHNA, CDR2 YSLEER. Trimming removed 0 bases at V and 7 bases at J, with 15 bases between. CDR3 loop: CASSQDPSGQGTQYF. CDR3 sequence (DNA): TGCGCCAGCAGCCAAGACCCTAGCGGACAGGGGACCCAGTACTTC.

This clone was detected a few times. The V gene is TRBV7-2, the J gene TRBJ1-5; no reliable D call. The CDR3 is made up of 13 amino acids. The V end lost 1 base, the J end lost 9 bases, and 10 bases lay between the germline ends. Looked up from germline, CDR1 is SGHTA and CDR2 is FQGNSA. CDR3: CASSLEGYWPQHF. CDR3 nucleotide sequence: TGTGCCAGCAGCTTAGAAGGGTACTGGCCCCAGCATTTT. Complete variable domain (other parts from reference TRBV7-2 and TRBJ1-5): GAGVSQSPSNKVTEKGKDVELRCDPISGHTALYWYRQSLGQGLEFLIYFQGNSAPDKSGLPSDRFSAERTGGSVSTLTIQRTQQEDSAVYLCASSLEGYWPQHFGDGTRLSIL.

This chain uses TRBV7-6 with TRBJ2-3, with 11 bases lining up with TRBD2. The trim removed 6 bases at V and 4 bases at J, leaving 6 bases unmatched. The CDR3 has 15 residues. CDR1 and CDR2 (germline): SGHVS, FNYEAQ. The CDR3 DNA reads TGTGCCAGCAGTCGCGGACTAGCGGGCCCAGATACGCAGTATTTT. This gives the protein CASSRGLAGPDTQYF.

This chain links TRBV4-1 with TRBJ2-5, with D perhaps being TRBD1 or TRBD2 (5 bases each). The CDR3 extends over 14 amino acids. Deletions cut 4 bases from V and 7 bases from J, with 16 bases between. The germline V gene has CDR1 MGHRA and CDR2 YSYEKL. The CDR3 is CASSPLDTEGTQYF. The CDR3 region has the DNA TGCGCCAGCAGCCCGTTGGACACCGAGGGGACCCAGTACTTC.

This clone has just one count. The sample contains more than one DNA sequence encoding this CDR3. V and J are TRBV9 and TRBJ2-5; unclear D gene. Trimming removed 4 bases from V and 5 bases from J, with 12 bases in between. The length of the CDR3 is 13 residues. Germline CDR1 is SGDLS and CDR2 is YYNGEE. The CDR3 DNA sequence: TGTGCCAGCAGCTCACGTCTGGGGGAGACCCAGTACTTC. Translated, it gives CASSSRLGETQYF.

The V call is TRBV7-2, the J call TRBJ2-3; D ambiguous. CDR1 is SGHTA and CDR2 is FQGNSA in the germline V gene. There are 13 residues in the CDR3. V dropped 4 bases and J dropped 7 bases, with 12 bases sitting between them. The CDR3 here is CASSSRLVHTQYF. Written as DNA, the CDR3 is TGTGCCAGCAGCTCTCGACTGGTGCATACGCAGTATTTT.

The rearrangement links TRBV9 to TRBJ1-4; D call uncertain. The germline V and J ends were trimmed by 4 bases and 0 bases, with 10 bases remaining between them. Germline assignment: CDR1 SGDLS and CDR2 YYNGEE. The CDR3 runs to 15 residues. CDR3 sequence (DNA): TGTGCCAGCAGCTTTCGGGGATCAACTAATGAAAAACTGTTTTTT. Its protein is CASSFRGSTNEKLFF.

The chain has TRBV18 and TRBJ2-5; D is uncertain. The CDR3 runs 16 residues. V shed 4 bases and J shed 0 bases, with 15 bases lying between them. The germline CDR1 and CDR2 sequences are KGHSH and LQKENI. CDR3 sequence (DNA): TGTGCCAGCTCACTAACCAGACTGGATAACCAAGAGACCCAGTACTTC. Translated, it gives CASSLTRLDNQETQYF.

The chain combines TRBV5-4 with TRBJ1-5; D not certain. Germline V lookup: CDR1 SGHNT, CDR2 YYREEE (reference sequence). CDR3 length: 15 residues. V lost 2 bases, J lost 2 bases, and 11 bases lay in between. The CDR3 region has the DNA TGTGCCAGCAGCTTCGGAGGGCATGGCAATCAGCCCCAGCATTTT. It is translated as CASSFGGHGNQPQHF.

This rearrangement joins TRBV7-9 to TRBJ2-7; TRBD2 might be the D (6 bases). Germline V CDR1 and CDR2: SEHNR, FQNEAQ (reference sequence). Trimming pared 9 bases from V and 4 bases from J, leaving 16 bases between. The CDR3 spans 13 residues. Written as DNA, the CDR3 is TGTGCCAGGAAACTAGCCACGGCATACGAGCAGTACGTC. The encoded protein is CARKLATAYEQYV.

V usage is TRBV11-2 and J usage is TRBJ1-2, with D possibly matching TRBD1 (5 bases). The germline gives CDR1 SGHAT, CDR2 FQNNGV. The CDR3 length is 14 residues. The V end lost 7 bases, the J end lost 4 bases, and 16 bases lay between the germline ends. DNA for the CDR3: TGTGCCAGCACCCAAGATGGGGCAGCCTATGGCTACACCTTC. Encoded protein: CASTQDGAAYGYTF.

The chain recombines TRBV18 with TRBJ1-6; possible D gene TRBD1, 5 bases. This CDR3 spans 14 amino acids. Trimming removed 3 bases at V and 10 bases at J, with 13 bases between. Looked up from germline, CDR1 is KGHSH and CDR2 is LQKENI. CDR3 protein: CASSPGGFESPLHF. In DNA, the CDR3 is TGTGCCAGCTCACCCGGGGGATTTGAATCACCCCTCCACTTT.

The rearrangement uses TRBV5-5 and TRBJ1-1; D might be TRBD1 (6 bases). CDR1 SGHKS and CDR2 YYEKEE come from the germline V gene (reference sequence). The CDR3 is made up of 16 amino acids. Trimming shortened V by 0 bases and J by 7 bases, and 19 bases separated the two germline ends. CDR3 amino acids: CASSLAGGRYPNEAFF. DNA of the CDR3: TGTGCCAGCAGCTTGGCCGGGGGCCGCTATCCAAATGAAGCTTTCTTT.

The chain couples TRBV5-8 to TRBJ2-3; 11 nucleotides line up with TRBD2. J gave up 8 bases and V 5 bases, and 4 bases lay outside the gene matches. From germline, CDR1 is SGHTS and CDR2 YDEGEE. The length of the CDR3 is 13 residues. The CDR3 DNA follows: TGTGCCAGCAGACTAGCGGGGGAGGGTACGCAGTATTTT. Its protein product is CASRLAGEGTQYF.

The J gene is TRBJ1-4, the V gene TRBV19, with unresolved D. Germline V gene data show CDR1 as LNHDA and CDR2 as SQIVND (reference sequence). Trimming left V 1 base short and J 0 bases short, with 12 bases between. The CDR3 loop spans 17 amino acids. The CDR3 region has the DNA TGTGCCAGTAGTATAGCCCCAGGAAGAGCAACTAATGAAAAACTGTTTTTT. Its translation is CASSIAPGRATNEKLFF.

The chain links TRBV4-3 to TRBJ1-2; no clear D gene. The CDR3 extends over 14 amino acids. From germline, CDR1 is LGHNA and CDR2 YSLEER. V shed 4 bases and J shed 8 bases, with 17 bases lying between them. CDR3 coding DNA: TGCGCCAGCAGCCGGGAAGAGAGGGCGGGGGGCTACACCTTC. Protein sequence: CASSREERAGGYTF.

The chain joins TRBV11-1 to TRBJ2-1, with D hard to call. The CDR3 sequence is 15 residues long. Germline assignment: CDR1 SGHAT and CDR2 FQDESV (reference sequence). Trimming cost V 5 bases and J 4 bases, with 15 bases left between them. The CDR3 reads CASSLSSGAYNEQFF. In nucleotides, the CDR3 is TGTGCCAGCAGCCTATCTAGTGGTGCGTACAATGAGCAGTTCTTC.

This chain links TRBV12-3 or TRBV12-4 with TRBJ2-1; D may correspond to TRBD1 or TRBD2 (5 bases each). The CDR3 spans 10 residues. Between the trimmed V and J ends, which lost 11 bases and 16 bases, there was a span of 18 bases. The CDR3 DNA reads TGTGCCGCACCCGGGACCGCTTTCTTCTTC. Translated, it gives CAAPGTAFFF.

This clone appeared a few times. The rearrangement joins TRBV20-1 to TRBJ1-2; D remains unclear. V was shortened by 3 bases and J by 4 bases, with 9 bases between the two germline ends. CDR1 and CDR2 from the germline V gene are DFQATT and SNEGSKA (reference sequence). The CDR3 spans 12 residues. The CDR3 DNA sequence: TGCAGTGCTAGTAAGCGAGTCTATGGCTACACCTTC. It yields the protein CSASKRVYGYTF.

V and J are TRBV10-3 and TRBJ2-5; no clear D gene. The CDR3 loop spans 12 amino acids. V was clipped by 8 bases and J by 1 base, with 8 bases between them. Germline-derived CDR1 and CDR2 are ENHRY and SYGVKD. Here the CDR3 reads CAIRGFQETQYF. The CDR3 DNA reads TGTGCCATCCGTGGATTCCAAGAGACCCAGTACTTC.

The chain joins TRBV7-2 to TRBJ2-3; no clear D. The V end was cut by 1 base, the J end by 2 bases, with 7 bases between. In germline, CDR1 is SGHTA, CDR2 FQGNSA. The CDR3 is 14 residues long. The CDR3: CASSLETVTDTQYF. CDR3 bases: TGTGCCAGCAGCTTAGAAACTGTCACAGATACGCAGTATTTT.

The chain joins TRBV29-1 to TRBJ2-1, with 9 bases fitting TRBD2. The V gene end was trimmed by 3 bases and the J gene end by 0 bases; junction bases not matched to a gene: 6. CDR1 is SQVTM, CDR2 ANQGSEA, per germline. This CDR3 has 16 amino acids. The CDR3 sequence: CSVDSGGLPSYNEQFF. As DNA, the CDR3 is TGCAGCGTTGACAGCGGGGGGCTCCCCTCCTACAATGAGCAGTTCTTC.